Below are 15 T cell receptor beta chains sequenced from a single sample in a study of monozygotic twins with inflammatory bowel disease (dated by TCRdb to between 2018 and 2021). The protocol used for the library was 5' RACE. Sequencing took place on an Illumina HiSeq 2500. Following TCRdb reprocessing, every CDR3 protein sequence forms one entry, and DNA is not provided. The table held for this sample gives approximately 400,000 distinct CDR3 sequences. Less than 2.5% of the sample is in the top ten clones. The sequenced material came from blood. These receptors were collected from a human donor with ulcerative colitis or Crohn's disease, or a healthy co-twin of an affected twin (not recorded which).

The V gene is TRBV9, the J gene TRBJ1-2; TCRdb names TRBD1, which stays unverified in the absence of DNA. CDR3 size: 15 residues. Germline V gene data show CDR1 as SGDLS and CDR2 as YYNGEE. CDR3 protein: CASSVAAGISYGYTF.

This chain links TRBV6-2 or TRBV6-3 with TRBJ2-7; TCRdb reports TRBD2, a call that lacks DNA to check it against. Germline loops: CDR1 MNHEY, CDR2 SVGEGT. The CDR3 spans 15 residues. CDR3 sequence reads: CASTELAGDAYEQYF.

V and J are TRBV20-1 and TRBJ1-5; TCRdb indicates TRBD1, and absent DNA this call remains unverified. This CDR3 is 16 amino acids long. Germline-derived CDR1 and CDR2 are DFQATT and SNEGSKA (reference sequence). CDR3 amino acids: CSARDLKGTHNQPQHF.

The rearrangement links TRBV27 to TRBJ1-6; TCRdb returns TRBD1, unconfirmable since there is no DNA. In germline, CDR1 is MNHEY, CDR2 SMNVEV (reference sequence). CDR3 length: 15 amino acids. The CDR3 sequence is CASRTGAGQGSPLHF.

This sequence joins TRBV20-1 and TRBJ2-3; TCRdb gives TRBD2 as the D gene, but with no DNA this cannot be confirmed. Looked up from germline, CDR1 is DFQATT and CDR2 is SNEGSKA (reference sequence). The CDR3 totals 15 residues. This CDR3 reads CSAGLVGLAVDTQYF.

The chain joins TRBV7-2 to TRBJ2-1; without DNA, the TCRdb call of TRBD1 cannot be checked. The germline CDR1 and CDR2 sequences are SGHTA and FQGNSA. This CDR3 is built from 15 residues. The CDR3 sequence is CASSARDRGRDEQFF.

The J gene is TRBJ2-7, the V gene TRBV20-1; the D call of TRBD2 rests on TCRdb alone, since no DNA is present to check it. The CDR3 covers 14 residues. Germline CDR1 is DFQATT and CDR2 is SNEGSKA (reference sequence). This chain's CDR3 is CSAFLAGFTYEQYF.

V is TRBV5-4 and J is TRBJ2-4; lacking DNA, the TRBD1 call made by TCRdb goes unchecked. Germline V CDR1 and CDR2: SGHNT, YYREEE (reference sequence). This CDR3 has 12 residues. This CDR3 reads CASSLVGGDQYF.

The chain has TRBV20-1 and TRBJ2-7. The CDR3 loop spans 15 amino acids. Germline lookup yields CDR1 DFQATT and CDR2 SNEGSKA (reference sequence). CDR3 sequence: CSARVYGQDHYEQYF.

The chain uses TRBV10-3 and TRBJ2-7; TCRdb outputs TRBD2, but without DNA this stays unchecked. Germline-derived CDR1 and CDR2 are ENHRY and SYGVKD. This CDR3 contains 19 residues. This CDR3 reads CAISEIKGLAGYEYYEQYF.

The CDR3 spells CATRTGSNTGELFF. V usage is TRBV24-1 and J usage is TRBJ2-2. The V gene's germline CDR1 is KGHDR and CDR2 SFDVKD. This CDR3 contains 14 residues.

This chain links TRBV6-5 with TRBJ1-5; TCRdb lists TRBD1, though no DNA is available to test this call. This CDR3 contains 18 residues. The V gene's germline CDR1 is MNHEY and CDR2 SVGAGI. CDR3 in amino acids: CASSSGQGVPSSNQPQHF.

This sequence joins TRBV4-1 and TRBJ1-2; TCRdb proposes TRBD1, but this gene call is untestable without DNA. CDR1 and CDR2 (germline): MGHRA, YSYEKL. The CDR3 is 15 amino acids. The chain's CDR3 is CASSHNGQVNYGYTF.

CDR3 sequence reads: CASSPGAQVTGELFF. This chain connects TRBV7-7 to TRBJ2-2; TCRdb indicates TRBD2, and absent DNA this call remains unverified. The V gene's germline CDR1 is SSHAT and CDR2 FNYEAQ (reference sequence). This CDR3 contains 15 residues. Drawing the rest from reference TRBV7-7 and TRBJ2-2, the complete variable domain is GAGVSQSPRYKVTKRGQDVTLRCDPISSHATLYWYQQALGQGPEFLTYFNYEAQPDKSGLPSDRFSAERPEGSISTLTIQRTEQRDSAMYRCASSPGAQVTGELFFGEGSRLTVL.

The V and J genes are TRBV6-1 and TRBJ1-5; TCRdb designates TRBD1, a call that cannot be tested without DNA. CDR1 is MNHNS, CDR2 SASEGT, per germline. The CDR3 is 15 residues long. The chain's CDR3 is CASSEGQAHNQPQHF.